This TCR beta chain was captured in a study of vaccination effects on CD4 cells after COVID-19. Notes on this clone: Its antigen is unknown.

Profiling relied on immunoSEQ multiplex PCR, and the TCRdb table lists in-frame clones only, not all of them. The sample includes more than 60,000 clones, around 70% of them seen just once. This CDR3 is built from 14 residues. V lost 1 base and J 10 bases, leaving 16 bases between the germline ends. Germline V lookup: CDR1 LNHNV, CDR2 YYDKDF (reference sequence). With 10 to 11 days of culture completed, CD4+ T cells were isolated. Everyone in the study got two shots of either the BNT162b2 or mRNA-1273 vaccine. It was on days 3 and 7 that half the medium was replaced with IL-2 medium. The TCR was taken from a human donor who received a COVID-19 vaccine. V and J are TRBV15 and TRBJ1-1; D gene ambiguous. The material was CD4+ T cells from PBMCs cultured without peptide, obtained after COVID-19 vaccination. CDR3: CATSRGREGRGAFF. CDR3 sequence (DNA): TGTGCCACCAGCAGAGGTAGGGAGGGTCGGGGAGCTTTCTTT.